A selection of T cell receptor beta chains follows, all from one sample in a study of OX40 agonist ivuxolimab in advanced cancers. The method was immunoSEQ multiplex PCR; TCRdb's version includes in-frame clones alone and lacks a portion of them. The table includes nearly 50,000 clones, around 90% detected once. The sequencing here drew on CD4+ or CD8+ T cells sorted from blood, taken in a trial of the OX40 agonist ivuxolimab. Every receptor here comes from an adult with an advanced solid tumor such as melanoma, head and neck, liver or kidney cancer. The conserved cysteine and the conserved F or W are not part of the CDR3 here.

CDR3 protein: ASSWGAGQTYEQY
V gene: TRBV5-4
J gene: TRBJ2-7

CDR3 protein: ASSLVSAAGLF
V gene: TRBV11-2
J gene: TRBJ2-2

CDR3 protein: ASSPYSPRPLSYNEQF
V gene: TRBV11-3
J gene: TRBJ2-1

CDR3 protein: ASSSSGGSEQF
V gene: TRBV9
J gene: TRBJ2-1

CDR3 protein: AWTPGTGASPLH
V gene: TRBV30
J gene: TRBJ1-6

CDR3 protein: ASSSWGSEETQY
V gene: TRBV7-9
J gene: TRBJ2-5

CDR3 protein: ASSSGFWGHEQY
V gene: TRBV27
J gene: TRBJ2-7

CDR3 protein: ASSSPGQGYNEQF
V gene: TRBV5-6
J gene: TRBJ2-1

CDR3 protein: ASNGGVYGYT
V gene: TRBV6-1
J gene: TRBJ1-2

CDR3 protein: ASSTGPSRGEAF
V gene: TRBV6-5
J gene: TRBJ1-1

CDR3 protein: ASSPRTGDTGELF
V gene: TRBV5-4
J gene: TRBJ2-2

CDR3 protein: ATSYRDGSYNEQF
V gene: TRBV15
J gene: TRBJ2-1

CDR3 protein: ASSTSGANRNTEAF
V gene: TRBV11-2
J gene: TRBJ1-1

CDR3 protein: ASSLSQGAGDTQY
V gene: TRBV7-8
J gene: TRBJ2-3

CDR3 protein: ASSGTGSSGANVLT
V gene: TRBV6-4
J gene: TRBJ2-6

CDR3 protein: ASSLGAGTTPTDTQY
V gene: TRBV7-8
J gene: TRBJ2-3

CDR3 protein: ASSRRGQYEQH
V gene: TRBV27
J gene: TRBJ2-7

CDR3 protein: ASRKLHDTQY
V gene: TRBV2
J gene: TRBJ2-3

CDR3 protein: AISDSERQYQETQY
V gene: TRBV10-3
J gene: TRBJ2-5

CDR3 protein: AWSVGIAGDNEQF
V gene: TRBV30
J gene: TRBJ2-1

CDR3 protein: ASSYRGGNEQL
V gene: TRBV6-5
J gene: TRBJ2-1

CDR3 protein: ASSERTSTDTQY
V gene: TRBV27
J gene: TRBJ2-3

CDR3 protein: ASSLAGVATSTDTQY
V gene: TRBV5-1
J gene: TRBJ2-3

CDR3 protein: ASSVVGGDQETQY
V gene: TRBV9
J gene: TRBJ2-5

CDR3 protein: ASSLDTGRSPLH
V gene: TRBV5-6
J gene: TRBJ1-6

CDR3 protein: ASSLRTGGAMEGYT
V gene: TRBV7-8
J gene: TRBJ1-2

CDR3 protein: ASSDGLSETQY
V gene: TRBV10-1
J gene: TRBJ2-5

CDR3 protein: ASSQGPTEAF
V gene: TRBV4-1
J gene: TRBJ1-1

CDR3 protein: ASSGTERGANVLT
V gene: TRBV9
J gene: TRBJ2-6

CDR3 protein: ASSLDSGEKLF
V gene: TRBV7-9
J gene: TRBJ1-4

CDR3 protein: ASRRLAGAYNEQF
V gene: TRBV6-6
J gene: TRBJ2-1